The clone carrying this T cell receptor (beta chain) has only a few counts. What it recognizes is unknown. This sample stems from a study of type 1 regulatory T cells. Study context: An in vitro protocol generated T-allo10, a Tr1-enriched, alloantigen-specific CD4 T cell product. Overall study findings and caveats: Compared with non-type 1 regulatory T cells, type 1 regulatory T cells showed a more restricted TCR repertoire.

Each CDR3 protein gets one entry after TCRdb re-called the reads with MiXCR. The sample includes 60,000 to 70,000 distinct CDR3 sequences, roughly half of them seen just once. The CDR3 totals 16 residues. The junction had 24 bases not matched to a gene; V was cut back by 11 bases and J by 12 bases. Germline values: CDR1 MGHRA, CDR2 YSYEKL. The chain carries TRBV4-1 and TRBJ2-1; 8 bases line up with TRBD1. Sequencing was performed on cultured non-Tr1 T cells, either the whole culture or a sorted T cell fraction (not recorded which). This clonotype originated in a human donor in good health. The CDR3 is CAASQDGAGGSGGQFF. In DNA form, the CDR3 reads TGCGCCGCCAGCCAAGATGGGGCAGGGGGCTCCGGTGGGCAGTTCTTC.